This T cell receptor beta chain is drawn from a study of T cells in Graves' hyperthyroidism and ophthalmopathy. General study findings and limits: Stable hyperthyroidism was separated from ophthalmopathy by a model based on 13 V-J features.

Thyroid ultrasound and orbital computed tomography, with clinical symptoms and serum thyroxine and TRAb, informed diagnoses. RNA transcripts were the template for amplifying TCR beta CDR3 regions. TCR CDR3 underwent first-round RT-PCR with the HTBI primer set. TCRdb reprocessed the multiplex PCR reads via MiXCR and lists one record per CDR3 protein. This table holds approximately 570,000 distinct CDR3 sequences, about 20% found once. V shed 0 bases, J shed 8 bases, and the junction held 4 bases outside the gene matches. The CDR3 loop spans 14 amino acids. Germline-derived CDR1 and CDR2 are GTSNPN and SVGIG (reference sequence). This clonotype was recorded a few times. Its specificity is not known.

The TCR originated in a man aged 35 to 55 with Graves' ophthalmopathy. What was sequenced was blood. The rearrangement links TRBV30 to TRBJ1-6; TRBD1 aligns across 7 bases. The CDR3 loop is CAWSVNRGDSPLHF. The CDR3 DNA sequence: TGTGCCTGGAGTGTGAACAGGGGCGATTCACCCCTCCACTTT.